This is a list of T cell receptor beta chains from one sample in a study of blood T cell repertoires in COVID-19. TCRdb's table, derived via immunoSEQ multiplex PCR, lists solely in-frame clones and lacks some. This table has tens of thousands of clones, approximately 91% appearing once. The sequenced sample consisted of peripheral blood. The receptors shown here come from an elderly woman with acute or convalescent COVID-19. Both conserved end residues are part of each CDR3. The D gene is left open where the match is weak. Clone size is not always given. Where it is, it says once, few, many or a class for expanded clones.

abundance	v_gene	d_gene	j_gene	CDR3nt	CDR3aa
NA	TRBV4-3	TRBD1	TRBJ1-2	TGCGCCAGCAGACCGACAGGGTTTATTAACTATGGCTACACCTTC	CASRPTGFINYGYTF
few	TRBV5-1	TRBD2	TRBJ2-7	TGCGCCAGCAGCTTGCCCTCGACGCTAGCGGGAGTGGAAGAGCAGTACTTC	CASSLPSTLAGVEEQYF
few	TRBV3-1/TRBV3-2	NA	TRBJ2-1	TGTGCCAGCAGCCAAGAGTCCGGGGTCAGCTCCTACAATGAGCAGTTCTTC	CASSQESGVSSYNEQFF
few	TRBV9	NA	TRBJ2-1	TGTGCCAGCAGCGATGTGGGAGTCAATGAGCAGTTCTTC	CASSDVGVNEQFF
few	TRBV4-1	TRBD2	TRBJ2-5	TGCGCCAGCAGCCAGGAAACCGGGACTAGCGGGGGGGCTCAAGAGACCCAGTACTTC	CASSQETGTSGGAQETQYF
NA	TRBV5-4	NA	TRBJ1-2	TGTGCCAGCAGCTTCCCTCGGGGAGGGGTTAACTATGGCTACACCTTC	CASSFPRGGVNYGYTF
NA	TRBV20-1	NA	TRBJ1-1	TGCAGTGCCAGACAGGACACTGAAGCTTTCTTT	CSARQDTEAFF
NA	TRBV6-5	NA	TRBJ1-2	TGTGCCACCCTCAACTATGGCTACACCTTC	CATLNYGYTF
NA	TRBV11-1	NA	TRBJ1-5	TGTGCCAGCAGCTTAAACCAGGGCTTATGTAATCAGCCCCAGCATTTT	CASSLNQGLCNQPQHF
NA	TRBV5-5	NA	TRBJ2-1	TGTGCCAGCAGCGCGTCCCCCGATAGAGAGCAGTTCTTC	CASSASPDREQFF
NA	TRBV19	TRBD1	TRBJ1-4	TGTGCCAGTAGTGAGAATATTCCCGGGACAGGTCTTGAAAAACTGTTTTTT	CASSENIPGTGLEKLFF
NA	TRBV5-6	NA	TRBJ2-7	TGTGCCAGCAGCTTGCAGGCAGTCTCCTACGAGCAGTACTTC	CASSLQAVSYEQYF
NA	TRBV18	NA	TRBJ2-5	TGTGCCAGCAGACCATTCGACACTCAAGAGACCCAGTACTTC	CASRPFDTQETQYF
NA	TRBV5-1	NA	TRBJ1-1	TGCGCCAGCACGGACAGCGTTCCCTGGACTGAAGCTTTCTTT	CASTDSVPWTEAFF
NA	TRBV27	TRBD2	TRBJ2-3	TGTGCCAGCAGTTTAGGGGCGGGAGGGCCAGATACGCAGTATTTT	CASSLGAGGPDTQYF
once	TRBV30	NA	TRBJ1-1	TGTGCCTGGAGAGCCAGGGGAGACACGATGAACACTGAAGCTTTCTTT	CAWRARGDTMNTEAFF
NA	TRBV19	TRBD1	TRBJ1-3	TGTGCCAGTAGTATTACAGGGGCGTACTCTGGAAACACCATATATTTT	CASSITGAYSGNTIYF
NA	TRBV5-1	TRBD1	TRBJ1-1	TGCGCCAGCAGCTTGGGAACGGGACAGATCACTGAAGCTTTCTTT	CASSLGTGQITEAFF
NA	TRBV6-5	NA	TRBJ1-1	TGTGCCAGCAGTTCTACAGGCATGAACACTGAAGCTTTCTTT	CASSSTGMNTEAFF
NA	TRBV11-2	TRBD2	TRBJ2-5	TGTGCCAGCAGCTTAGTAGCGGGGGGACACCAAGAGACCCAGTACTTC	CASSLVAGGHQETQYF
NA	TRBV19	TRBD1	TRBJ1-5	TGTGCCACCCGCGGGACAGCTTACGTCCAGCCCCAGCATTTT	CATRGTAYVQPQHF
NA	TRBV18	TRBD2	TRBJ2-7	TGTGCCAGCTCAACGACTAGCGGGACCTACGAGCAGTACTTC	CASSTTSGTYEQYF
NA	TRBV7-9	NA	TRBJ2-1	TGTGCCAGCAGCCGGAGCTCCTACAATGAGCAGTTCTTC	CASSRSSYNEQFF
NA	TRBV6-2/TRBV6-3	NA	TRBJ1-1	TGTGCCAGCAGTTACACCGGTCGGGACATTGAAGCTTTCTTT	CASSYTGRDIEAFF
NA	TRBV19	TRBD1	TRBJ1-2	TGTGCCAGTAACCCCACAGGGGGCCACTATGGCTACACCTTC	CASNPTGGHYGYTF
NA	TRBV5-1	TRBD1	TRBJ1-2	TGCGCCAGCAGCCCTGGGACAGCGACTAACTATGGCTACACCTTC	CASSPGTATNYGYTF
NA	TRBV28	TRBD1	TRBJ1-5	TGTGCCAGCAGTTTATCACAGGGGAGCAATCAGCCCCAGCATTTT	CASSLSQGSNQPQHF
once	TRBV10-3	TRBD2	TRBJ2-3	TGTGCCATCAGTGAGACTAGCGGGGGGTTTTCAGATACGCAGTATTTT	CAISETSGGFSDTQYF
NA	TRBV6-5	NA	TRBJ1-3	TGTGCCAGCAGTTACGGGGCCAGACGCTCTGGAAACACCATATATTTT	CASSYGARRSGNTIYF
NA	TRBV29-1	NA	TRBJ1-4	TGCAGCGTGGAGACAGGTCCTAATGAAAAACTGTTTTTT	CSVETGPNEKLFF
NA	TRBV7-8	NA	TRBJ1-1	TGTGCCAGCAGCCTGACACCCCTCGGAGCTTTCTTT	CASSLTPLGAFF
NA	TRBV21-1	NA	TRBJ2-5	TGTGCCAGCAGCAAAGTGCTTGGGACTAGCGGGAGCCCAGAGACCCAGTACTTC	CASSKVLGTSGSPETQYF
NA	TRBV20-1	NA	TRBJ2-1	TGCAGTGCTGGCAAGTACAATGAGCAGTTCTTC	CSAGKYNEQFF
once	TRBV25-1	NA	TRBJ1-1	TGTGCCAGCAGTGAGTGGGAGGGAAGGGGCCTTCAAGAAGCTTTCTTT	CASSEWEGRGLQEAFF
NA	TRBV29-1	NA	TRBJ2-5	TGCAGCGTTGGACTATCGCAAGAGACCCAGTACTTC	CSVGLSQETQYF
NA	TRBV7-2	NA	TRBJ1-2	TGTGCCAGCAGCTTAGGGTCCCTATCAAACTATGGCTACACCTTC	CASSLGSLSNYGYTF
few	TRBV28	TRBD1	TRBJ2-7	TGTGCCAGCAGTCTCACAGGGGAAGTCTACGAGCAGTACTTC	CASSLTGEVYEQYF
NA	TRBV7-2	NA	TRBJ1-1	TGTGCCAGCAGCTTAGGGGGCGCGACTGAAGCTTTCTTT	CASSLGGATEAFF
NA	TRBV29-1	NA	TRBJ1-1	TGCAGCGTTGAGGTAGCCATTTCGAACACTGAAGCTTTCTTT	CSVEVAISNTEAFF
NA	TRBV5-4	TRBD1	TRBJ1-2	TGTGCCAGCAGCTTGGAAGGACAGGCTAGCCCCCATGGCTACACCTTC	CASSLEGQASPHGYTF
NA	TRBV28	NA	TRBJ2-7	TGTGCCAGCAGTTCCCCCCGACAGGTAGGATACGAGCAGTACTTC	CASSSPRQVGYEQYF
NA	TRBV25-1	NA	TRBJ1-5	TGTGCCAGCAGTGGAACCAGGGGTAGCAATCAGCCCCAGCATTTT	CASSGTRGSNQPQHF
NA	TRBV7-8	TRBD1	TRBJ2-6	TGTGCCAGCAGCTTAGACAGGGGATCTGGGGCCAACGTCCTGACTTTC	CASSLDRGSGANVLTF
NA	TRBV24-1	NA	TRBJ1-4	TGTGCCACCAGTGATGCGGGGAGTGGGGATGAAAAACTGTTTTTT	CATSDAGSGDEKLFF
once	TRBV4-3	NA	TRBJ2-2	TGCGCCAGCAGCCAAGGGGCCGCGGGGGCGAGCACCGGGGAGCTGTTTTTT	CASSQGAAGASTGELFF
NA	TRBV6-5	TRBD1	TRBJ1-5	TGTGCCAGCCGGACAGGGAACAATCAGCCCCAGCATTTT	CASRTGNNQPQHF
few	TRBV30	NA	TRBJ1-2	TGTGCCTGGAACCCACAGTCTAACTATGGCTACACCTTC	CAWNPQSNYGYTF
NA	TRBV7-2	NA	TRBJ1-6	TGTGCCAGCAGCTTAGAGGTGGCGGGTTCACCCCTCCACTTT	CASSLEVAGSPLHF
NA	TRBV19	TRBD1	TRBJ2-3	TGTGCCAGTAGTATTTTGGACAGGGGGCGCGATACGCAGTATTTT	CASSILDRGRDTQYF
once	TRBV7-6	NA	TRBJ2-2	TGTGCCAGCCTCGGGGGAGTGAACACCGGGGAGCTGTTTTTT	CASLGGVNTGELFF
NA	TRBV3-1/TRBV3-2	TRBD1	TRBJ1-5	TGTGCCAGCAGCCAAGAGATGGGGACAGGGAAAGTGTTTATCGATAGCAATCAGCCCCAGCATTTT	CASSQEMGTGKVFIDSNQPQHF
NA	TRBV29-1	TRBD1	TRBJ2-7	TGCAGCGCTACAGGGGGTGGATCCTACGAGCAGTACTTC	CSATGGGSYEQYF
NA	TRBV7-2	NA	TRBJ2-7	TGTGCCAGCAGCCCGCGACACTTGGGTGTTTACGAGCAGTACTTC	CASSPRHLGVYEQYF
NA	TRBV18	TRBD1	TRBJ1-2	TGTGCCAGCTCACAACGGACAGGGACCGGCTACACCTTC	CASSQRTGTGYTF
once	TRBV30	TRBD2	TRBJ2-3	TGTGCCTGGACCGGGGGGTTTAGCACAGATACGCAGTATTTT	CAWTGGFSTDTQYF